This TCR beta chain emerged from a study of blood T cell repertoires in COVID-19. Study information: The United States, Italy and Spain provided the acute and convalescent COVID-19 samples. Sample material is recorded as cDNA or gDNA derived from T cells, B-cell-depleted T cells, or PBMCs.

In the original workflow: Estimation of nucleated cell counts was performed using reference gene primer amplification. TCRdb's copy holds only in-frame clones and misses some; the assay was immunoSEQ multiplex PCR. V, J and clone size are taken as reported in that table, and D and trimming were inferred from the DNA itself. The sample has around 130,000 clones, around 89% seen once. Germline CDR1 is WNHNN and CDR2 is SYGVQD (reference sequence). The CDR3 runs to 13 residues. Unmatched junction bases numbered 5, after V lost 8 bases and J lost 6 bases. The chain links TRBV10-1 to TRBJ2-1; TRBD2 aligns across 9 bases. Sequencing was done on a sample of peripheral blood. The receptor was isolated from a man aged 65 to 79 with active or convalescent COVID-19. CDR3 protein: CASGLREGNEQFF. CDR3 DNA sequence: TGCGCCAGCGGTCTGCGGGAGGGCAATGAGCAGTTCTTC.